This T cell receptor (beta chain) was identified during a study of radiotherapy plus CTLA-4 blockade in lung cancer. The wider study: Objective responses were recorded in roughly 20% of patients, with disease control recorded in about 29%.

Note on this clone: Its specificity is not known.

Whole-study results and caveats: Following radiotherapy plus ipilimumab, tumor-derived TCR clones expanded in the blood.

Trimming shortened V by 0 bases and J by 4 bases, and 23 bases separated the two germline ends. CDR1 is SGHDT, CDR2 YYEEEE, per germline. This CDR3 spans 18 amino acids. The table came from immunoSEQ multiplex PCR; TCRdb's copy has only in-frame clones and leaves some out. The sample has about 81,000 clones, approximately 75% seen once. Participants had chemo-refractory metastatic non-small-cell lung cancer and were treated with focal radiation plus ipilimumab CTLA-4 blockade. The sequence came from a human donor with non-small cell lung cancer that progressed on radiotherapy plus ipilimumab. This specimen consisted of peripheral blood, obtained from a patient treated with radiotherapy plus ipilimumab. The genes are TRBV5-6 and TRBJ2-7; no clear D gene. The CDR3 sequence: CASSLGSFDTVQRYEQYF. For the CDR3, the DNA is TGTGCCAGCAGCTTGGGATCGTTCGATACAGTTCAGCGATACGAGCAGTACTTC.